A single sample is the source of the 27 T cell receptor beta chains below, sequenced in a study of cytomegalovirus exposure and HLA in healthy donors. The PCR employed 60 Vbeta primers together with 13 Jbeta primers. Profiled with immunoSEQ multiplex PCR; TCRdb holds only in-frame clones, not every one. The data hold about 99,000 clones, with approximately 80% observed a single time. The sequenced sample consisted of PBMCs. These receptors were obtained from a young woman in good health and CMV-seropositive.

This clone occurred a few times. J is TRBJ2-3 and V is TRBV2; 8 bases are a match to TRBD2. The CDR3 has 15 residues. From germline, CDR1 is SNHLY and CDR2 FYNNEI. V lost 3 bases, J lost 5 bases, and 7 bases stayed unmatched. CDR3 sequence (DNA): TGTGCCAGCAGTGATCGAGGGACTAGGGAAGATACGCAGTATTTT. Translated, it gives CASSDRGTREDTQYF. Full variable domain (missing parts from reference TRBV2 and TRBJ2-3): EPEVTQTPSHQVTQMGQEVILRCVPISNHLYFYWYRQILGQKVEFLVSFYNNEISEKSEIFDDQFSVERPDGSNFTLKIRSTKLEDSAMYFCASSDRGTREDTQYFGPGTRLTVL.

This clone turned up a few times. V gene TRBV28 combines with J gene TRBJ2-7; a weak D match, TRBD2 (5 bases). The CDR3 is 14 amino acids. Trimming stripped 4 bases from V and 0 bases from J, with 10 bases between. Germline CDR1 MDHEN, CDR2 SYDVKM. For the CDR3, the DNA is TGTGCCAGCAGTTCAATGGGGAGCTCCTACGAGCAGTACTTC. This encodes CASSSMGSSYEQYF.

This clone has only a few counts. V gene TRBV30 combines with J gene TRBJ2-1; 8 positions agree with TRBD2. V was clipped by 2 bases and J by 5 bases; unmatched bases: 5. Germline V CDR1 and CDR2: GTSNPN, SVGIG (reference sequence). The CDR3 runs 14 residues. The CDR3 sequence is CAWSNSGADNEQFF. CDR3 nucleotides: TGTGCCTGGAGTAATAGCGGGGCGGACAATGAGCAGTTCTTC.

The gene calls are TRBV7-3 and TRBJ2-3; D unclear. Germline lookup yields CDR1 SGHTA and CDR2 FQGTGA. The V and J ends lost 5 bases and 6 bases respectively, with 12 bases between them. The CDR3 sequence is 13 residues long. Written as DNA, the CDR3 is TGTGCCAGCAGCCCAGTTAACGGGGATACGCAGTATTTT. This gives the protein CASSPVNGDTQYF. Complete variable domain (other parts from reference TRBV7-3 and TRBJ2-3): GAGVSQTPSNKVTEKGKYVELRCDPISGHTALYWYRQSLGQGPEFLIYFQGTGAADDSGLPNDRFFAVRPEGSVSTLKIQRTERGDSAVYLCASSPVNGDTQYFGPGTRLTVL.

The chain carries TRBV27 and TRBJ2-3; D perhaps matches TRBD2 (6 bases). This CDR3 has 14 residues. V was cut by 8 bases and J by 1 base, with 13 bases left in between. Germline loops: CDR1 MNHEY, CDR2 SMNVEV (reference sequence). The CDR3 sequence is CASRKTGGTDTQYF. CDR3 in DNA: TGTGCCAGCCGAAAGACGGGGGGCACAGATACGCAGTATTTT.

V is TRBV11-2 and J is TRBJ2-7, with 7 positions matching TRBD2. This CDR3 has 15 residues. J was trimmed by 5 bases and V by 1 base; bases with no gene match: 8. In germline, CDR1 is SGHAT, CDR2 FQNNGV. The CDR3 region is CASSLALASSHEQYF. CDR3 nucleotides: TGTGCCAGCAGCTTAGCACTAGCGAGTTCTCACGAGCAGTACTTC.

This rearrangement joins TRBV7-9 to TRBJ2-1; a weak D match, TRBD2 (5 bases). Trimming cost V 5 bases and J 7 bases, with 12 bases left between them. The germline gives CDR1 SEHNR, CDR2 FQNEAQ (reference sequence). There are 13 residues in the CDR3. CDR3 in amino acids: CASSQGGGNEQFF. The CDR3 bases are TGTGCCAGCAGCCAAGGAGGTGGGAATGAGCAGTTCTTC. Drawing the rest from reference TRBV7-9 and TRBJ2-1, the complete variable domain is DTGVSQNPRHKITKRGQNVTFRCDPISEHNRLYWYRQTLGQGPEFLTYFQNEAQLEKSRLLSDRFSAERPKGSFSTLEIQRTEQGDSAMYLCASSQGGGNEQFFGPGTRLTVL.

The chain employs TRBV19 and TRBJ1-1; D unresolved. The CDR3 is 16 amino acids. V dropped 3 bases and J dropped 4 bases, with 18 bases sitting between them. Germline CDR1 is LNHDA and CDR2 is SQIVND (reference sequence). CDR3 sequence: CASSMRAGERSTEAFF. The CDR3 bases are TGTGCCAGTAGTATGAGAGCGGGAGAGAGGAGCACTGAAGCTTTCTTT.

The chain employs TRBV7-9 and TRBJ2-7, with TRBD1 identical over 7 bases. The germline gives CDR1 SEHNR, CDR2 FQNEAQ (reference sequence). The CDR3 runs to 13 residues. J was trimmed by 3 bases and V by 8 bases; bases with no gene match: 7. CDR3 in amino acids: CASGTGVYYEQYF. The CDR3 nucleotides read TGTGCCAGCGGAACAGGGGTATACTACGAGCAGTACTTC.

This rearrangement joins TRBV7-8 to TRBJ2-7; maybe TRBD2 (6 bases). V dropped 1 base and J dropped 7 bases, with 14 bases sitting between them. Germline assignment: CDR1 SGHVS and CDR2 FQNEAQ. The CDR3 is made up of 14 amino acids. CDR3 loop: CASSLVDMGREQYF. As DNA, the CDR3 is TGTGCCAGCAGCTTAGTGGACATGGGGAGGGAGCAGTACTTC.

V and J are TRBV5-4 and TRBJ1-2, with TRBD1 matching 7 bases. The CDR3 length is 15 residues. Looked up from germline, CDR1 is SGHNT and CDR2 is YYREEE (reference sequence). Losses at the gene ends were 4 bases for V and 7 bases for J; bases not matched to a gene: 13. The CDR3 nucleotides read TGTGCCAGCAGCCTACCGACAGGGCCAGCGGGTGGCTACACCTTC. Translated: CASSLPTGPAGGYTF.

V and J are TRBV9 and TRBJ2-7; no clear D. Germline V gene lookup returns CDR1 SGDLS and CDR2 YYNGEE. This CDR3 contains 15 residues. V gave up 0 bases and J gave up 3 bases, with 13 bases separating them. The CDR3 coding sequence is TGTGCCAGCAGCGTAGGTCTTGAGTCTTTCTACGAGCAGTACTTC. Amino acids: CASSVGLESFYEQYF.

This clone was seen only a few times. V usage is TRBV2 and J usage is TRBJ2-1, with a possible D match to TRBD1 (5 bases). The V gene lost 8 bases and the J gene lost 9 bases, with 17 bases spanning the gap. Looked up from germline, CDR1 is SNHLY and CDR2 is FYNNEI. The CDR3 is 13 amino acids. The CDR3 spells CASAPQNQGEQFF. In DNA form, the CDR3 reads TGTGCCAGCGCCCCTCAAAATCAGGGTGAGCAGTTCTTC.

The chain recombines TRBV10-2 with TRBJ1-1, with D uncertain. V lost 0 bases and J lost 4, with 9 bases in between. The CDR3 is 14 amino acids. Germline CDR1 reads WSHSY; CDR2 reads SAAADI. CDR3 protein: CASSESGRSTEAFF. CDR3 DNA: TGCGCCAGCAGTGAGTCCGGGAGGAGCACTGAAGCTTTCTTT.

J is TRBJ2-7 and V is TRBV28; 8 nucleotides align to TRBD2. This CDR3 is built from 16 residues. The trim removed 2 bases at V and 6 bases at J, leaving 12 bases unmatched. CDR1 and CDR2 (germline): MDHEN, SYDVKM. CDR3 in DNA: TGTGCCAGCAGTTTAGCGGGAGGACCTTCAGACGCCGAGCAGTACTTC. Amino acid sequence: CASSLAGGPSDAEQYF. The whole variable domain, filled in from reference TRBV28 and TRBJ2-7, reads DVKVTQSSRYLVKRTGEKVFLECVQDMDHENMFWYRQDPGLGLRLIYFSYDVKMKEKGDIPEGYSVSREKKERFSLILESASTNQTSMYLCASSLAGGPSDAEQYFGPGTRLTVT.

The rearrangement links TRBV28 to TRBJ2-1; the match to TRBD2 covers 7 bases. The J segment lost 8 bases and the V segment lost 2 bases, leaving 3 bases of the junction unmatched. There are 13 residues in the CDR3. The germline CDR1 and CDR2 sequences are MDHEN and SYDVKM. The CDR3 DNA sequence: TGTGCCAGCAGTTTAGTCGCGGGAGATGAGCAGTTCTTC. This gives the protein CASSLVAGDEQFF.

V gene TRBV6-6 combines with J gene TRBJ2-7; D is unresolved. CDR3 size: 13 residues. Germline V lookup: CDR1 MNHNY, CDR2 SVGAGI (reference sequence). Trimming took off 6 bases at V and 3 bases at J, with 12 bases between the two ends. Here the CDR3 DNA reads TGTGCCAGCAGCCGAGACACAGTCTACGAGCAGTACTTC. It is translated as CASSRDTVYEQYF.

The chain couples TRBV6-1 to TRBJ1-1; TRBD1 might be the D (5 bases). CDR3 length: 12 residues. V was pared by 4 bases and J by 5 bases, with 8 bases between. CDR1 and CDR2 from the germline V gene are MNHNS and SASEGT. The CDR3 spells CASSVGGTEAFF. The CDR3 DNA follows: TGTGCCAGCAGTGTCGGGGGAACTGAAGCTTTCTTT.

With respect to this clone: With a much larger clone just one base away, this may be a read error. DNA of the CDR3: TGTGCCAGCAGCGCCCCAGGTGGGTACGAGCAGTACTTC. Residues: CASSAPGGYEQYF. V usage is TRBV13 and J usage is TRBJ2-7; D gene unclear. The ends were cut back, 5 bases at V and 4 bases at J, with 12 bases in the middle. The CDR3 covers 13 residues. Germline lookup yields CDR1 PRHDT and CDR2 FYEKMQ (reference sequence).

This clone has only a few counts. The CDR3 loop is CASSTPRGRPGNTIYF. The CDR3 bases are TGTGCCAGCAGTACTCCGAGGGGGCGCCCTGGAAACACCATATATTTT. The chain couples TRBV6-6 to TRBJ1-3, with 7 bases that match TRBD1. After removal of 5 bases from V and 2 bases from J, the junction contained 9 bases not matched to a gene. Germline V gene lookup returns CDR1 MNHNY and CDR2 SVGAGI (reference sequence). The CDR3 runs 16 residues.

The genes are TRBV7-8 and TRBJ2-1; 7 bases match TRBD2. Per the germline V gene, CDR1 is SGHVS and CDR2 is FQNEAQ. This CDR3 has 16 residues. Trimming cost V 3 bases and J 2 bases; bases outside gene matches: 7. CDR3 region: CASSFPGLTTYNEQFF. The CDR3 DNA reads TGTGCCAGCAGCTTCCCGGGACTAACTACCTACAATGAGCAGTTCTTC.

In its sample, this clone was seen a few times. The rearrangement uses TRBV28 and TRBJ2-7; the D gene is possibly TRBD1 (6 bases). The CDR3 sequence is 14 residues long. V lost 6 bases and J 4 bases, leaving 16 bases between the germline ends. Germline lookup yields CDR1 MDHEN and CDR2 SYDVKM. The CDR3 nucleotides are TGTGCCAGCAGCCGGACAGATTCCTTGTACGAGCAGTACTTC. This translates into CASSRTDSLYEQYF. The variable domain in full, completed from reference TRBV28 and TRBJ2-7, reads DVKVTQSSRYLVKRTGEKVFLECVQDMDHENMFWYRQDPGLGLRLIYFSYDVKMKEKGDIPEGYSVSREKKERFSLILESASTNQTSMYLCASSRTDSLYEQYFGPGTRLTVT.

V and J are TRBV7-8 and TRBJ1-3; D is uncertain. Deletions cut 4 bases from V and 0 bases from J, with 10 bases between. Germline assignment: CDR1 SGHVS and CDR2 FQNEAQ. The CDR3 spans 15 residues. CDR3 bases: TGTGCCAGCAGCTCCCAGCGTGGCTCTGGAAACACCATATATTTT. This gives the protein CASSSQRGSGNTIYF.

This chain uses TRBV6-5 with TRBJ2-7, with D tentatively TRBD2 (6 bases). The CDR3 loop spans 13 amino acids. The V end was cut by 8 bases, the J end by 0 bases, with 11 bases between. Per the germline V gene, CDR1 is MNHEY and CDR2 is SVGAGI. CDR3 sequence reads: CASGDWPSYEQYF. The DNA for the CDR3 is TGTGCCAGCGGGGACTGGCCCTCCTACGAGCAGTACTTC.

This clone was counted a single time. V usage is TRBV9 and J usage is TRBJ2-7; D is possibly TRBD2 (5 bases). The CDR3 covers 13 residues. Germline V gene sequence: CDR1 SGDLS, CDR2 YYNGEE. Trimming took 3 bases from V and 2 from J, leaving 9 bases between them. The CDR3 nucleotides read TGTGCCAGCAGCGGAGAGGGTCCCTACGAGCAGTACTTC. Its translation: CASSGEGPYEQYF. The full variable domain, rest sourced from reference TRBV9 and TRBJ2-7, is DSGVTQTPKHLITATGQRVTLRCSPRSGDLSVYWYQQSLDQGLQFLIQYYNGEERAKGNILERFSAQQFPDLHSELNLSSLELGDSALYFCASSGEGPYEQYFGPGTRLTVT.

The chain combines TRBV18 with TRBJ1-2, with 8 bases fitting TRBD1. The CDR3 consists of 16 residues. Germline V gene lookup returns CDR1 KGHSH and CDR2 LQKENI. V lost 4 bases and J lost 5; bases outside the gene matches: 12. CDR3 nucleotide sequence: TGTGCCAGCTCACAAGGGACAGGCTCTATCCTATATGGCTACACCTTC. This gives the protein CASSQGTGSILYGYTF.

This clone was detected a few times. The chain employs TRBV2 and TRBJ2-4; 9 bases line up with TRBD1. CDR1 and CDR2 (germline): SNHLY, FYNNEI. The CDR3 is 16 residues long. The ends lost 8 bases at V and 4 bases at J; junction bases unmatched: 12. The chain's CDR3 is CASEPGTGIGKNIQYF. The CDR3 region has the DNA TGTGCCAGCGAACCCGGGACAGGGATCGGGAAAAACATTCAGTACTTC.